This entry concerns a single T cell receptor beta chain. Its antigen is still unknown. This record belongs to a study of beta chain features in type 1 diabetes. Trimming shortened V by 6 bases and J by 5 bases, and 17 bases separated the two germline ends. CDR3 length equals 15 residues. Germline lookup yields CDR1 MDHEN and CDR2 SYDVKM. Populations isolated by sorting all had purity greater than 95%. Findings of the study overall: Among all four CD4+ subsets, Type 1 diabetes patients had TCRB CDR3s that were moderately but significantly shorter. For type 1 diabetes patients, VDJ junctions showed fewer insertions and more deletions.

The entirety of the isolated RNA underwent reverse transcription, so expressed TCRB transcripts were sequenced. Assay: immunoSEQ multiplex PCR; the TCRdb copy retains only in-frame clones and omits some. The sample yields about 160,000 clones, 7.8% seen once. The clonotype was recovered from a middle-aged woman with type 1 diabetes. The rearrangement uses TRBV28 and TRBJ2-1, with D possibly being TRBD1 (5 bases). Sequenced input: central memory CD4+ T cells from blood. The CDR3 sequence: CASSPPADSDNEQFF. CDR3 nucleotide sequence: TGTGCCAGCAGCCCGCCCGCCGACAGTGACAATGAGCAGTTCTTC.